Shown below are 26 T cell receptor beta chains from a single sample sequenced in a study of T cell responses to AZD1222 COVID-19 vaccine. The repertoire was sequenced with immunoSEQ multiplex PCR; TCRdb's copy has only in-frame clones and lacks some. Here the sample spans under 140,000 clones, 85% to 95% being singletons. The specimen was peripheral blood, collected 28 days after the second AZD1222 dose. The receptor set was obtained from an adult who received the AZD1222 COVID-19 vaccine.

The chain employs TRBV5-1 and TRBJ1-2; 9 nucleotides line up with TRBD1. Germline loops: CDR1 SGHRS, CDR2 YFSETQ. The length of the CDR3 is 13 residues. With 7 bases clipped from V and 12 bases from J, the junction kept 13 bases outside the gene matches. CDR3: CASGTGTGQLDTF. For the CDR3, the DNA is TGCGCCAGCGGCACCGGGACAGGGCAGTTGGACACCTTC.

This clone has only one observation. The chain is built from TRBV9 and TRBJ1-5; no clear D. CDR1 and CDR2 from the germline V gene are SGDLS and YYNGEE. Trimming shortened V by 1 base and J by 7 bases, and 9 bases separated the two germline ends. The CDR3 totals 13 residues. CDR3 bases: TGTGCCAGCAGCGTAAAAGTGAGACAGCCCCAGCATTTT. Its translation: CASSVKVRQPQHF.

J is TRBJ1-2 and V is TRBV7-9, with 7 bases identical to TRBD1. Losses at the gene ends were 6 bases for V and 5 bases for J; bases not matched to a gene: 6. This CDR3 has 13 amino acids. Germline V CDR1 and CDR2: SEHNR, FQNEAQ (reference sequence). As DNA, the CDR3 is TGTGCCAGCAGGCCAGGGGGTGCTTATGGCTACACCTTC. Protein product: CASRPGGAYGYTF.

The chain has TRBV4-1 and TRBJ1-4, with 11 bases aligning to TRBD1. CDR3 size: 16 residues. The V and J ends lost 2 bases and 8 bases, in that order; junction bases with no gene match: 7. Germline lookup yields CDR1 MGHRA and CDR2 YSYEKL. For the CDR3, the DNA is TGCGCCAGCAGCCAATCCGGGACAGGGGGAGGGGAAAAACTGTTTTTT. Its protein is CASSQSGTGGGEKLFF.

V is TRBV7-9 and J is TRBJ1-2, with 7 bases aligning to TRBD1. CDR1 and CDR2 (germline): SEHNR, FQNEAQ (reference sequence). Trimming took 5 bases from V and 4 from J; bases not matched to a gene: 10. The CDR3 consists of 15 residues. The CDR3 protein is CASSPGTVELYGYTF. The DNA of the CDR3 is TGTGCCAGCAGCCCGGGGACAGTCGAGCTCTATGGCTACACCTTC.

The V and J genes are TRBV25-1 and TRBJ2-6; TRBD1 matches 7 bases. This CDR3 comprises 14 residues. From germline, CDR1 is MGHDK and CDR2 SYGVNS. The V segment lost 6 bases and the J segment 2 bases; nucleotides outside the gene matches: 1. The CDR3 bases are TGTGCCAGCAGAGACAGGGCTGGGGCCAACGTCCTGACTTTC. It codes for CASRDRAGANVLTF. Complete variable domain (other parts from reference TRBV25-1 and TRBJ2-6): EADIYQTPRYLVIGTGKKITLECSQTMGHDKMYWYQQDPGMELHLIHYSYGVNSTEKGDLSSESTVSRIRTEHFPLTLESARPSHTSQYLCASRDRAGANVLTFGAGSRLTVL.

The chain carries TRBV6-5 and TRBJ2-7; 8 bases line up with TRBD1. This CDR3 region has 13 residues. J gave up 7 bases and V 6 bases, and 8 bases lay outside the gene matches. Germline CDR1 MNHEY, CDR2 SVGAGI. The CDR3 bases are TGTGCCAGCAGCCGACAGGGGATGGGGGAGCAGTACTTC. Amino acids: CASSRQGMGEQYF.

This chain links TRBV3-1 (or the pseudogene TRBV3-2) with TRBJ2-4; tentative D call: TRBD1 (5 bases). CDR3 length equals 19 residues. V gave up 0 bases and J gave up 0 bases, with 18 bases separating them. The germline CDR1 and CDR2 sequences are LGHDT and YNNKEL (reference sequence). This CDR3 reads CASSQDHRQNELAKNIQYF. In DNA, the CDR3 is TGTGCCAGCAGCCAAGATCACAGACAGAACGAGTTAGCCAAAAACATTCAGTACTTC.

This clone occurred a few times. This sequence joins TRBV11-2 and TRBJ2-7; possible D gene TRBD2, 7 bases. Germline-derived CDR1 and CDR2 are SGHAT and FQNNGV. V was trimmed by 3 bases and J by 4 bases, leaving 13 bases between them. This CDR3 is built from 14 residues. CDR3 DNA: TGTGCCAGCAGCTTCGGGGGGCCTACTTACGAGCAGTACTTC. Translation gives CASSFGGPTYEQYF.

The chain joins TRBV10-3 to TRBJ2-1; no clear D gene. Trimming pared 7 bases from V and 5 bases from J, leaving 15 bases between. The CDR3 contains 14 residues. The V gene's germline CDR1 is ENHRY and CDR2 SYGVKD. This chain's CDR3 is CAITKDGSNNEQFF. CDR3 DNA: TGTGCCATCACTAAGGACGGATCAAACAATGAGCAGTTCTTC.

The J gene is TRBJ1-2, the V gene TRBV7-9; D unresolved. Per the germline V gene, CDR1 is SEHNR and CDR2 is FQNEAQ (reference sequence). V was trimmed by 5 bases and J by 4 bases, leaving 20 bases between them. The CDR3 length is 16 residues. The CDR3 is CASSRYESQGIYGYTF. The CDR3 DNA reads as TGTGCCAGCAGCCGGTACGAGTCCCAAGGAATCTATGGCTACACCTTC.

This clone was detected only once. V usage is TRBV12-3 or TRBV12-4 and J usage is TRBJ1-6; D is undetermined. The CDR3 runs to 13 residues. Trimming left V 8 bases short and J 10 bases short, with 15 bases between. Here the CDR3 reads CASRDTGYSPLHF. CDR3 nucleotides: TGTGCCAGCCGAGACACTGGTTACTCACCCCTCCACTTT.

This chain links TRBV6-6 with TRBJ1-1; D unclear. Germline CDR1 and CDR2: MNHNY and SVGAGI (reference sequence). The CDR3 totals 11 residues. V dropped 7 bases and J dropped 1 base, with 4 bases sitting between them. The CDR3: CASNENTEAFF. CDR3 nucleotide sequence: TGTGCCAGCAACGAGAACACTGAAGCTTTCTTT.

This chain uses TRBV7-9 with TRBJ2-2, with TRBD1 identical over 7 bases. This CDR3 spans 16 amino acids. J was trimmed by 5 bases and V by 4 bases; bases with no gene match: 10. The germline V gene encodes CDR1 SEHNR and CDR2 FQNEAQ (reference sequence). The CDR3 spells CASSSTGLRETGELFF. The CDR3 DNA follows: TGTGCCAGCAGCTCGACAGGGCTTAGAGAGACCGGGGAGCTGTTTTTT.

This chain links TRBV6-5 with TRBJ1-4; possible D gene TRBD1, 5 bases. Per germline, CDR1 MNHEY and CDR2 SVGAGI. V was pared by 4 bases and J by 5 bases, with 11 bases between. CDR3 length: 14 amino acids. Here the CDR3 reads CASSFSAGNEKLFF. CDR3 nucleotide sequence: TGTGCCAGCAGTTTCTCCGCAGGGAATGAAAAACTGTTTTTT.

The chain recombines TRBV18 with TRBJ2-3, with D uncertain. There are 13 residues in the CDR3. V was trimmed by 0 bases and J by 5 bases, leaving 6 bases between them. Germline V gene data show CDR1 as KGHSH and CDR2 as LQKENI. The CDR3 reads CASSPPGGDTQYF. In nucleotides, the CDR3 is TGTGCCAGCTCACCACCCGGTGGAGATACGCAGTATTTT. Drawing the rest from reference TRBV18 and TRBJ2-3, the complete variable domain is NAGVMQNPRHLVRRRGQEARLRCSPMKGHSHVYWYRQLPEEGLKFMVYLQKENIIDESGMPKERFSAEFPKEGPSILRIQQVVRGDSAAYFCASSPPGGDTQYFGPGTRLTVL.

This clone was picked up a small number of times. The chain uses TRBV10-1 and TRBJ2-2; a weak D match, TRBD2 (5 bases). Trimming cost V 8 bases and J 4 bases, with 8 bases left between them. This CDR3 has 12 amino acids. CDR1 is WNHNN and CDR2 is SYGVQD in the germline V gene (reference sequence). Here the CDR3 reads CASGSGTGELFF. CDR3 coding DNA: TGCGCCAGCGGGAGCGGCACCGGGGAGCTGTTTTTT.

This sequence joins TRBV5-4 and TRBJ1-2; the D gene is possibly TRBD1 (5 bases). From germline, CDR1 is SGHNT and CDR2 YYREEE (reference sequence). V was pared by 3 bases and J by 4 bases, with 10 bases between. The CDR3 is made up of 13 amino acids. Here the CDR3 reads CASSWNTGYGYTF. The CDR3 DNA is TGTGCCAGCAGCTGGAATACAGGCTATGGCTACACCTTC.

The chain couples TRBV13 to TRBJ1-6, with D possibly TRBD1 on 5 matching bases. Deletions cut 2 bases from V and 10 bases from J, with 12 bases between. This CDR3 is 14 amino acids long. The germline CDR1 and CDR2 sequences are PRHDT and FYEKMQ (reference sequence). CDR3 coding DNA: TGTGCCAGCAGCTTAATCGGGGGAAGGTCACCCCTCCACTTT. This sequence encodes CASSLIGGRSPLHF.

The chain is built from TRBV6-5 and TRBJ1-5, with D unclear. Trimming removed 3 bases from V and 0 bases from J, with 9 bases in between. CDR3 length equals 15 residues. Per germline, CDR1 MNHEY and CDR2 SVGAGI. The CDR3, as DNA: TGTGCCAGCAGTTATAGCTTGCATAGCAATCAGCCCCAGCATTTT. This sequence encodes CASSYSLHSNQPQHF.

CDR3 DNA: TGTGCCAGCAGCTCCCCTAGCGGGAGTACATACAATGAGCAGTTCTTC. This sequence encodes CASSSPSGSTYNEQFF. The V call is TRBV3-1 (or the pseudogene TRBV3-2), the J call TRBJ2-1, with 10 bases lining up with TRBD2. This CDR3 contains 16 residues. V shed 5 bases, J shed 4 bases, and the junction held 8 bases outside the gene matches. Germline V gene sequence: CDR1 LGHDT, CDR2 YNNKEL (reference sequence).

The chain recombines TRBV6-5 with TRBJ2-7; D is undetermined. V dropped 2 bases and J dropped 7 bases, with 15 bases sitting between them. The CDR3 contains 14 residues. From germline, CDR1 is MNHEY and CDR2 SVGAGI. CDR3 nucleotides: TGTGCCAGCAGTTACGGGAACCCCTCTCAAGAGCAGTACTTC. Its protein is CASSYGNPSQEQYF.

The rearrangement uses TRBV5-4 and TRBJ1-6, with a possible D match to TRBD1 (5 bases). V was cut by 1 base and J by 8 bases, with 16 bases left in between. The V gene's germline CDR1 is SGHNT and CDR2 YYREEE (reference sequence). This CDR3 is built from 16 residues. CDR3 sequence reads: CASSLQPQGEHSPLHF. CDR3 DNA sequence: TGTGCCAGCAGCTTGCAGCCCCAGGGTGAACATTCACCCCTCCACTTT.

V gene TRBV27 combines with J gene TRBJ2-3, with unresolved D. Germline V gene data show CDR1 as MNHEY and CDR2 as SMNVEV (reference sequence). This CDR3 is built from 13 residues. Trimming removed 3 bases at V and 5 bases at J, with 9 bases between. DNA for the CDR3: TGTGCCAGCAGTTTCACCCTCCGAGATACGCAGTATTTT. It yields the protein CASSFTLRDTQYF.

The chain uses TRBV2 and TRBJ2-7, with unresolved D. Deletions cut 7 bases from V and 2 bases from J, with 15 bases between. In germline, CDR1 is SNHLY, CDR2 FYNNEI. This CDR3 is 14 amino acids long. CDR3 protein: CASNSAVQAYEQYF. The CDR3 coding sequence is TGTGCCAGCAACAGCGCCGTGCAAGCCTACGAGCAGTACTTC.

The chain is built from TRBV2 and TRBJ1-4; a weak D match, TRBD1 (6 bases). Trimming took 4 bases from V and 10 from J, leaving 16 bases between them. This CDR3 is 14 amino acids long. From germline, CDR1 is SNHLY and CDR2 FYNNEI. Here the CDR3 DNA reads TGTGCCAGCAGTGCCAGGACAGCTAGGGGAAAACTGTTTTTT. Amino acids: CASSARTARGKLFF.